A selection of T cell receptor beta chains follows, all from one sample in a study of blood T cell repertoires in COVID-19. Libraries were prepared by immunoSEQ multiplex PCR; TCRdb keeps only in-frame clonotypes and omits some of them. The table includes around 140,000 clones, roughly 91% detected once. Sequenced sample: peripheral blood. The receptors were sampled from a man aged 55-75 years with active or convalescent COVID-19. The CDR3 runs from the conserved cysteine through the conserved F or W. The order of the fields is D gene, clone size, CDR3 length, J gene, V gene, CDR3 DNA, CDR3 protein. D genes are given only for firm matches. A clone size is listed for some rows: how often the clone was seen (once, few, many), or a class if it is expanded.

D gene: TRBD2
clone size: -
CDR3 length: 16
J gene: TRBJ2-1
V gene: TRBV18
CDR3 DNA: TGTGCCAGCTCACCCCCTAGCAGCGGGAGAAGGGATGAGCAGTTCTTC
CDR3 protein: CASSPPSSGRRDEQFF

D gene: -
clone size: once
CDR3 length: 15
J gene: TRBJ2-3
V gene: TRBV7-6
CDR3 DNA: TGTGCCAGCAGCCGATCGCCGGACTTCACAGATACGCAGTATTTT
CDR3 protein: CASSRSPDFTDTQYF

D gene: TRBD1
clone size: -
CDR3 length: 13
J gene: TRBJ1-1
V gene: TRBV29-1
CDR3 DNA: TGCAGCGTACGGACAGGGATGAACACTGAAGCTTTCTTT
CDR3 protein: CSVRTGMNTEAFF

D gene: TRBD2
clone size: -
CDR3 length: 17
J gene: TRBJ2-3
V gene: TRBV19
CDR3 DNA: TGTGCCAGTAGTATTTTGGGAGGGACCCCCAGGGCAGATACGCAGTATTTT
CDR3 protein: CASSILGGTPRADTQYF

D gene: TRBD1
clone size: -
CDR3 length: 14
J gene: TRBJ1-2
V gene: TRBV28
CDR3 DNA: TGTGCCAGCACTTTGACAGGGCCCTTCTATGGCTACACCTTC
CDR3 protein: CASTLTGPFYGYTF

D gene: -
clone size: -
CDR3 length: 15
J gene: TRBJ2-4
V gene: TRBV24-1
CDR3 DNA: TGTGCCACCAGTGCAGGGGCCCCCCCGTTAAACATTCAGTACTTC
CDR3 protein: CATSAGAPPLNIQYF

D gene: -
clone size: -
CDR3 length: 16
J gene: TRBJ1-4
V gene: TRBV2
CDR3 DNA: TGTGCCAGCAGTGAAGCGTGGGGGGAGGCTAATGAAAAACTGTTTTTT
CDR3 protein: CASSEAWGEANEKLFF

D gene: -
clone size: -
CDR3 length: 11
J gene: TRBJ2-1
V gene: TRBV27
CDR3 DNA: TGTGCCAGCAGTTTAGGAGGGACGAAATTCTTC
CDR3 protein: CASSLGGTKFF

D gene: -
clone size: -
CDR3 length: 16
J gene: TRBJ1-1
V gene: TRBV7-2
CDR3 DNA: TGTGCCAGCAGCTTATTAAATCCGCGTAGTTCATCTGAAGCTTTCTTT
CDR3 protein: CASSLLNPRSSSEAFF

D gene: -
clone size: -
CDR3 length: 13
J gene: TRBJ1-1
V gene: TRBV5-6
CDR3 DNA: TGTGCCAGCAGCTTCGGGGGGAGGACTGAAGCTTTCTTT
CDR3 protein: CASSFGGRTEAFF

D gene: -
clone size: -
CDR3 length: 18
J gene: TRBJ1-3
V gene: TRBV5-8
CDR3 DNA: TGTGCCAGCAGCCCAGTTGGACAGTTTTTTAACTCTGGAAACACCATATATTTT
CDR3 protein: CASSPVGQFFNSGNTIYF

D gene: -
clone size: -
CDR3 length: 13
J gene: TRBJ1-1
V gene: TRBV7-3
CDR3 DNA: TGTGCCAGCAGCGAGGGGGTAGGCACTGAAGCTTTCTTT
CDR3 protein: CASSEGVGTEAFF

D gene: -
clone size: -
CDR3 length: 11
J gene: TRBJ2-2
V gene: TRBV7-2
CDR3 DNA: TGTGCCAGCAGCCCCCAGGGGGAGCTGTTTTTT
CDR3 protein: CASSPQGELFF

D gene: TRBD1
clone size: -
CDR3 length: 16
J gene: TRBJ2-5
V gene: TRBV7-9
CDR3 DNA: TGTGCCAGCAGCGAAGGTAACAGGGGTCTCCAAGAGACCCAGTACTTC
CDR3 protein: CASSEGNRGLQETQYF

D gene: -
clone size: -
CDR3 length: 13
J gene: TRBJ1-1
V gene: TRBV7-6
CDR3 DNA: TGTGCCAGCAGCCCATTAGTAAACACTGAAGCTTTCTTT
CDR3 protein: CASSPLVNTEAFF

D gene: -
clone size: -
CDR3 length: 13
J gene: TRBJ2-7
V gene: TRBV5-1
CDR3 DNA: TGCGCCAGCAGCTGGACAGTTAACTACGAGCAGTACTTC
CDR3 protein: CASSWTVNYEQYF

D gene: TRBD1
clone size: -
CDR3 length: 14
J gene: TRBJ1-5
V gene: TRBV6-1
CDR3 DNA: TGTGCCAGCAGTGACAGGGGGCTCAGTCAGCCCCAGCATTTT
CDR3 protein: CASSDRGLSQPQHF

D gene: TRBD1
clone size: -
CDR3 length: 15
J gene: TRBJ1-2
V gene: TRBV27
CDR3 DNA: TGTGCCAGCAGTTTATCGAGGACAGGGCAAGGTGGCTACACCTTC
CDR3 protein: CASSLSRTGQGGYTF

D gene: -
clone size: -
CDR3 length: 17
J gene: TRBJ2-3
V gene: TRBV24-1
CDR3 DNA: TGTGCCACCAGTGATTCAAGTAGAGGGGGATACACAGATACGCAGTATTTT
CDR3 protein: CATSDSSRGGYTDTQYF

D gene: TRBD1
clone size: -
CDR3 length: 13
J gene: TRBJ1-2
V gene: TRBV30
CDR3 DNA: TGTGCCTCTACAGGGGGTTTCAACTATGGCTACACCTTC
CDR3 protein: CASTGGFNYGYTF

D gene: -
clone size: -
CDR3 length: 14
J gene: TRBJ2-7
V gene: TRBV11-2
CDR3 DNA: TGTGCCAGCAGCTTAGGTCCGGGAGTAGGCGAGCAGTACTTC
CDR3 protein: CASSLGPGVGEQYF

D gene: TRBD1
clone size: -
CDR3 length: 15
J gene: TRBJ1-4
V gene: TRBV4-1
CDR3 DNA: TGCGCCAGCAGCTCCACGGACAGGGAATCCGAAAAACTGTTTTTT
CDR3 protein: CASSSTDRESEKLFF

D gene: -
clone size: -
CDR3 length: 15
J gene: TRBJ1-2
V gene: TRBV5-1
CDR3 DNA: TGCGCCAGCAGTACCGGCGGCGGGGGGGACTATGGCTACACCTTC
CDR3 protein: CASSTGGGGDYGYTF

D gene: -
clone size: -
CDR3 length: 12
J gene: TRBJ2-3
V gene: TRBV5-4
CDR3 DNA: TGTGCCAGCAGCTCTTACGGGGATACGCAGTATTTT
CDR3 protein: CASSSYGDTQYF

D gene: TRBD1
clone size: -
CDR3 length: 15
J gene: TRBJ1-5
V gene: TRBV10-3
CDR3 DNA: TGTGCCATCAGTAGCCAGGGACAGGGCAATCAGCCCCAGCATTTT
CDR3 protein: CAISSQGQGNQPQHF

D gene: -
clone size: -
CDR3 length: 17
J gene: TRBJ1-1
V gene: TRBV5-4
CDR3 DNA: TGTGCCAGCAGCTTGGGAGCAGGGGTGATGAGGGACACTGAAGCTTTCTTT
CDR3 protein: CASSLGAGVMRDTEAFF